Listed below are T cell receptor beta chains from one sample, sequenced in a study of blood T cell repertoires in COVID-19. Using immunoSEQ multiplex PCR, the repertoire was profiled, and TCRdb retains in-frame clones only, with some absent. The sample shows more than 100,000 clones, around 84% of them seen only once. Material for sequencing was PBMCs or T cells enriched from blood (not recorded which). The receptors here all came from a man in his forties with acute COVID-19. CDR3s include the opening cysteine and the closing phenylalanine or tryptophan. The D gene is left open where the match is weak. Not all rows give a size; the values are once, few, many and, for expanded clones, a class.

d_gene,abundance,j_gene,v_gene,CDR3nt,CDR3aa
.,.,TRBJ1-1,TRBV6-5,TGTGCCAGCAGTTACCGTTTGCAGGGGAACACTGAAGCTTTCTTT,CASSYRLQGNTEAFF
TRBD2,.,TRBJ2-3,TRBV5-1,TGCGCCAGCAGCTTGGCGGCGGGGGGCGACACAGATACGCAGTATTTT,CASSLAAGGDTDTQYF
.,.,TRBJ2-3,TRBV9,TGTGCCAGCAGCGTAGCTGGCTTCACAGATACGCAGTATTTT,CASSVAGFTDTQYF
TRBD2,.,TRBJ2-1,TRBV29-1,TGCAGCGTTGGGGACTACTACAATGAGCAGTTCTTC,CSVGDYYNEQFF
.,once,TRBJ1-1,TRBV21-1,TGTGCCAGCAGCAAGCCGGGACAGGGCCCGAGGGCTTTCTTT,CASSKPGQGPRAFF
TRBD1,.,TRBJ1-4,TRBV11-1,TGTGCCAGCAGCTTAGCGGGGGGACAGGGGGGTGAAAAACTGTTTTTT,CASSLAGGQGGEKLFF
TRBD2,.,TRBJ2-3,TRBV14,TGTGCCAGCAGCCGCAAAATATCCGGGACTAGCGGGAGGATCCTCACAGATACGCAGTATTTT,CASSRKISGTSGRILTDTQYF
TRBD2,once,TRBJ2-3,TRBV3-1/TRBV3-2,TGTGCCAGCAGCCAAGATGGACTAGCGGAGGGGGGAGATACGCAGTATTTT,CASSQDGLAEGGDTQYF
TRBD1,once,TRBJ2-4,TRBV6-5,TGTGCCAGCAGGCCGGACAGGACAATACACATTCAGTACTTC,CASRPDRTIHIQYF
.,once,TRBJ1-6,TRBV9,TGTGCCAGCAGCGTTTGGCAGGCAAATTCACCCCTCCACTTT,CASSVWQANSPLHF
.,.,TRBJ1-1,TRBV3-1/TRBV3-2,TGTGCCAGCAGCCCTAGTGTATCCGGGGACACTGAAGCTTTCTTT,CASSPSVSGDTEAFF
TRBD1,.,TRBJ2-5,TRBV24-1,TGTGCCACCAGTGGGGACAGCGGAGAGACCCAGTACTTC,CATSGDSGETQYF
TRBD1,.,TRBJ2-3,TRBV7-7,TGTGCTAGCAGCTTAGGGACAGGTATGGGAGATACGCAGTATTTT,CASSLGTGMGDTQYF
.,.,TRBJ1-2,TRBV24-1,TGTGCCACCAGTGACTCGGGGGGACTTTTAGCTAACTATGGCTACACCTTC,CATSDSGGLLANYGYTF
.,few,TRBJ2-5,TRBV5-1,TGCGCCAGCAGCTCGTTGACTGGTGTGGAGACCCAGTACTTC,CASSSLTGVETQYF
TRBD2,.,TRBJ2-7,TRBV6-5,TGTGCCAGCAGTTACTCGTACGGGCCGGCGGGAGGGTGGGAGTACTTC,CASSYSYGPAGGWEYF
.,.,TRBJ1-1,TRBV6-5,TGTGCCAGCGGCCGGGAAGTAGGAACTGAAGCTTTCTTT,CASGREVGTEAFF
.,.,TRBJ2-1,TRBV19,TGTGCCAGTAGTATAGATCTCCTAGCACCTCGCTCCTACAATGAGCAGTTCTTC,CASSIDLLAPRSYNEQFF
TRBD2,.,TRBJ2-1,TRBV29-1,TGCACCCGGACTAGCGGTATCTACAATGAGCAGTTCTTC,CTRTSGIYNEQFF
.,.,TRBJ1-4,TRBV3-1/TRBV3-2,TGTGCCAGCAGCCGAGGAAATGAAAAACTGTTTTTT,CASSRGNEKLFF
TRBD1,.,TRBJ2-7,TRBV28,TGTGCCAGCGACCGGACAGGGGGCAGGGACGAGCAGTACTTC,CASDRTGGRDEQYF
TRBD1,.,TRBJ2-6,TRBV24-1,TGTGCCACCAGTGATGCCGGGACAGGGATTGGGGCCAACGTCCTGACTTTC,CATSDAGTGIGANVLTF
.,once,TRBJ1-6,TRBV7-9,TGTGCCAGCAGCTCAGATATCTATTCACCCCTCCACTTT,CASSSDIYSPLHF
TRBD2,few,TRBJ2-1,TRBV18,TGTGCCAGCTCACCACCGGGAGGGAGAGTCTACAATGAGCAGTTCTTC,CASSPPGGRVYNEQFF
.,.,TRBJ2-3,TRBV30,TGTGCCTGGGGACGGGGAAAAGATACGCAGTATTTT,CAWGRGKDTQYF
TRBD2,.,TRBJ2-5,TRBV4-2,TGTGCCAGCAGCCAAGATAGCGGGGGGGGCGCCGAGACCCAGTACTTC,CASSQDSGGGAETQYF
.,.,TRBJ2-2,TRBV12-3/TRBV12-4,TGTGCCAGCCGACTGAACACCGGGGAGCTGTTTTTT,CASRLNTGELFF
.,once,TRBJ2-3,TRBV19,TGTGGCGCGGGGACAGATACGCAGTATTTT,CGAGTDTQYF
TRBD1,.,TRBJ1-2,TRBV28,TGTGCCAGCAGTCCGGGACAGTATGGCTACACCTTC,CASSPGQYGYTF
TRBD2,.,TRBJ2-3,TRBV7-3,TGTGCCAGCAGCTTAAGTGGCGGGGGGAACACAGATACGCAGTATTTT,CASSLSGGGNTDTQYF
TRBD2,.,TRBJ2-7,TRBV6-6,TGTGCCAGCACCAACGGGGGGAGCTCCTACGAGCAGTACTTC,CASTNGGSSYEQYF
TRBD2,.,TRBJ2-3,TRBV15,TGTGCCACCAGCAGGCTCACTAGCGGAACGAACACAGATACGCAGTATTTT,CATSRLTSGTNTDTQYF